This T cell receptor (beta chain) derives from a study of human T cells and chemical hapten exposure. The table lists this clonotype with many counts. Time point of the sample: healthy volunteer bleed at 2 weeks. Whole blood, unfractionated, served as the material for total RNA extraction. A single record per CDR3 protein comes from TCRdb applying MiXCR to the RACE reads. Of about 130,000 distinct CDR3 sequences listed, approximately 9.5% are singletons. Germline V gives CDR1 SGHRS, CDR2 YFSETQ. V lost 4 bases to trimming and J lost 2 bases, with 17 bases between them. The CDR3 runs to 16 residues. The specimen sequenced was whole blood. The V call is TRBV5-1, the J call TRBJ2-3; either TRBD1 or TRBD2 may supply D (6 bases each). This clonotype originated in a male donor in good health. Some clones in this sample may be carry-over from other donors' samples. The CDR3 DNA is TGCGCCAGCAGCCCACGGGGGCTCGCGATCACAGATACGCAGTATTTT. It translates to CASSPRGLAITDTQYF.